Below, 8 T cell receptor beta chains from the same sample are listed, as sequenced in a study of vaccination effects on CD4 cells after COVID-19 (dated by TCRdb to between 2021 and 2023). Libraries were constructed by the immunoSEQ multiplex PCR assay. The immuneACCESS repertoire file appears here via TCRdb, limited to in-frame rearrangements. These files lack a portion of the clones; in checked studies, under half of the deficit traces to unresolved V genes, and the cause of the others is not known. This sample has tens of thousands of clones in its table, and 70% to 85% of those were observed once. The ten biggest clones cover less than 25% of the sample. Antigens of these TCRs are unknown. After about 10 days of culture, CD4+ T cells were isolated with the EasySep CD4+ T cell isolation kit. This sample comprised CD4+ T cells from PBMCs cultured without peptide, obtained before COVID-19 vaccination. These receptors were obtained from a human donor who had a prior SARS-CoV-2 infection.

This sequence joins TRBV5-1 and TRBJ2-5; 8 nucleotides line up with TRBD2. Germline CDR1 SGHRS, CDR2 YFSETQ. This CDR3 has 15 residues. The V and J ends lost 1 base and 4 bases, in that order; junction bases with no gene match: 6. The CDR3 sequence: CASSLTGLAGETQYF. The CDR3 DNA reads as TGCGCCAGCAGCTTGACAGGGCTAGCGGGAGAGACCCAGTACTTC.

The chain's CDR3 is CASRGQPATNEKLFF. DNA of the CDR3: TGTGCCAGCAGGGGACAGCCTGCAACTAATGAAAAACTGTTTTTT. This chain uses TRBV27 with TRBJ1-4; 7 bases match TRBD1. Losses at the gene ends were 6 bases for V and 0 bases for J; bases not matched to a gene: 4. The CDR3 has 15 residues. Germline CDR1 MNHEY, CDR2 SMNVEV (reference sequence).

The V call is TRBV5-1, the J call TRBJ1-2; D perhaps matches TRBD1 (6 bases). CDR1 SGHRS and CDR2 YFSETQ come from the germline V gene. The V end lost 4 bases, the J end lost 6 bases, and 13 bases lay between the germline ends. CDR3 length: 13 residues. The CDR3 loop reads CASSLAGGDGYTF. The CDR3 DNA reads TGCGCCAGCAGCCTGGCCGGGGGCGATGGCTACACCTTC.

V and J are TRBV5-1 and TRBJ2-7, with D possibly matching TRBD2 (7 bases). Per the germline V gene, CDR1 is SGHRS and CDR2 is YFSETQ. There are 15 residues in the CDR3. Trimming removed 1 base at V and 2 bases at J, with 13 bases between. CDR3 sequence: CASSLQRGATYEQYF. As DNA, the CDR3 is TGCGCCAGCAGCTTGCAACGGGGGGCCACCTACGAGCAGTACTTC.

CDR3 protein: CASSLGVFRELFF. CDR3 in DNA: TGTGCCAGCAGCTTAGGTGTTTTCCGGGAACTGTTTTTT. This chain uses TRBV7-9 with TRBJ1-4, with D unresolved. V lost 1 base to trimming and J lost 12 bases, with 12 bases between them. The CDR3 runs 13 residues. Germline V gene data show CDR1 as SEHNR and CDR2 as FQNEAQ (reference sequence).

J is TRBJ2-1 and V is TRBV27, with 8 bases matching TRBD2. V shed 0 bases, J shed 4 bases, and the junction held 11 bases outside the gene matches. The length of the CDR3 is 18 residues. Germline lookup yields CDR1 MNHEY and CDR2 SMNVEV (reference sequence). CDR3 in amino acids: CASSLSFGGDTAYNEQFF. As DNA, the CDR3 is TGTGCCAGCAGTTTATCATTCGGGGGGGATACGGCATACAATGAGCAGTTCTTC.

This clone has a single count. The chain has TRBV7-9 and TRBJ2-1, with 10 bases that match TRBD2. The CDR3 consists of 15 residues. CDR1 is SEHNR and CDR2 is FQNEAQ in the germline V gene (reference sequence). V lost 2 bases and J lost 2; bases outside the gene matches: 0. Here the CDR3 reads CASSLLAGAYNEQFF. CDR3 in DNA: TGTGCCAGCAGCTTACTAGCGGGAGCCTACAATGAGCAGTTCTTC.

The V gene is TRBV10-3, the J gene TRBJ1-4; D perhaps matches TRBD1 (5 bases). The CDR3 extends over 13 amino acids. V was trimmed by 6 bases and J by 5 bases, leaving 10 bases between them. In germline, CDR1 is ENHRY, CDR2 SYGVKD. The CDR3 DNA follows: TGTGCCATCAGGGGGGGGATCAATGAAAAACTGTTTTTT. Amino acids: CAIRGGINEKLFF.